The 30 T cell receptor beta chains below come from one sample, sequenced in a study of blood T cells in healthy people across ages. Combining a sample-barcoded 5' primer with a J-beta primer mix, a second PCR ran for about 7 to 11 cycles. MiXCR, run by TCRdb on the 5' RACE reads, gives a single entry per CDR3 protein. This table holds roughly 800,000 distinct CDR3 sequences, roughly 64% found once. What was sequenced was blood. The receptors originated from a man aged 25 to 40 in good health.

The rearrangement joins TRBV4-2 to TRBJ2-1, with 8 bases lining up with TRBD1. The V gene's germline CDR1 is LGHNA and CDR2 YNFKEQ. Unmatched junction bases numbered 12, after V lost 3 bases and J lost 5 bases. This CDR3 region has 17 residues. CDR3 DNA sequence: TGTGCCAGCAGCCAGGTAACGACAGGGGCCGCCCACAATGAGCAGTTCTTC. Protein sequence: CASSQVTTGAAHNEQFF.

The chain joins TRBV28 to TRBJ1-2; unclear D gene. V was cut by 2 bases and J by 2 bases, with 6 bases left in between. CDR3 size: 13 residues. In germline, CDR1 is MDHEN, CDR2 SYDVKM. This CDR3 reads CASSLPRNYGYTF. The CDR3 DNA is TGTGCCAGCAGTTTACCCAGAAACTATGGCTACACCTTC.

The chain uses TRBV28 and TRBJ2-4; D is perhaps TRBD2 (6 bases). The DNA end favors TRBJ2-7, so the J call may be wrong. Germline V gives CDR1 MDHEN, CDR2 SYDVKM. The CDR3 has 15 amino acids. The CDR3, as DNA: TGTGCCAGCAGGACTACCACGGCGGGGACCTACGAGCAGTACTTC. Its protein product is CASRTTTAGTYEQYF.

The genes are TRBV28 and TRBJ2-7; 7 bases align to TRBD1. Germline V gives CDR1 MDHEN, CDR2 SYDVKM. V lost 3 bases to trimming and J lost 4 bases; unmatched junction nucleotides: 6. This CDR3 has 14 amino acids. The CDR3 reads CASSLPGQHYEQYF. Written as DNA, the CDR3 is TGTGCCAGCAGTTTGCCGGGACAGCATTACGAGCAGTACTTC. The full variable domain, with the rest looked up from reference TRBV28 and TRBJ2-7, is DVKVTQSSRYLVKRTGEKVFLECVQDMDHENMFWYRQDPGLGLRLIYFSYDVKMKEKGDIPEGYSVSREKKERFSLILESASTNQTSMYLCASSLPGQHYEQYFGPGTRLTVT.

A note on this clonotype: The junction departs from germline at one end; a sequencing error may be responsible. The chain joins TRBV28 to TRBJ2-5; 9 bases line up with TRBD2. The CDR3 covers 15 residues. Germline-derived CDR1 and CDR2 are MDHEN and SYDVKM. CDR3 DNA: TGTGCCAGCAATTTAGCGGGAGTGGGGGCGAAGACCCAGTACTTC. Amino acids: CASNLAGVGAKTQYF.

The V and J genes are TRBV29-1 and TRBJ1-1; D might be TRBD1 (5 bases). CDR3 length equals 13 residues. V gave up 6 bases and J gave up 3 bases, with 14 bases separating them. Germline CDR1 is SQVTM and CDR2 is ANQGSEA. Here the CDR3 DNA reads TGCAGCGTCGCCCAGGGTTTCGACACTGAAGCTTTCTTT. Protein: CSVAQGFDTEAFF.

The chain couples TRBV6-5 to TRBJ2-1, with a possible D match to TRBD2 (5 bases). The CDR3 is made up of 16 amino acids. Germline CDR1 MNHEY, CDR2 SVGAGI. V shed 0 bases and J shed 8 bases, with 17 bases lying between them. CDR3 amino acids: CASSYSSGEVFDEQFF. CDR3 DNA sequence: TGTGCCAGCAGTTACTCGAGCGGAGAAGTGTTCGATGAGCAGTTCTTC.

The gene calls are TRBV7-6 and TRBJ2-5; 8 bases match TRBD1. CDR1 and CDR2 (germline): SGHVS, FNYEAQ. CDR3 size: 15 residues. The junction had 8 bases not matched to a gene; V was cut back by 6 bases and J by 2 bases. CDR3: CASRRTGSWQETQYF. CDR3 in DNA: TGTGCCAGCAGGCGGACAGGGTCTTGGCAAGAGACCCAGTACTTC.

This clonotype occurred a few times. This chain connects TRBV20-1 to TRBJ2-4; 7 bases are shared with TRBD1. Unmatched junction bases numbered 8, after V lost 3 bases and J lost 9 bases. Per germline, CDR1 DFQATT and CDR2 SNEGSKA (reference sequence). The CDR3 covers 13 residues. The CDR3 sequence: CSARGDRRSIQYF. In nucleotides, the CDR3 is TGCAGTGCTAGGGGGGACAGACGATCCATTCAGTACTTC.

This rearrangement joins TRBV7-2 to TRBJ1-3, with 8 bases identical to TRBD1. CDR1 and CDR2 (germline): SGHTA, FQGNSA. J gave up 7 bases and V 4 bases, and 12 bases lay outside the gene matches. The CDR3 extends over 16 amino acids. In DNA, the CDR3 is TGTGCCAGCAGCTCATCGATTTACAGGGGGATGAACACCATATATTTT. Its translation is CASSSSIYRGMNTIYF. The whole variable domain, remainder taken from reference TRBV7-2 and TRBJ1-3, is GAGVSQSPSNKVTEKGKDVELRCDPISGHTALYWYRQSLGQGLEFLIYFQGNSAPDKSGLPSDRFSAERTGGSVSTLTIQRTQQEDSAVYLCASSSSIYRGMNTIYFGEGSWLTVV.

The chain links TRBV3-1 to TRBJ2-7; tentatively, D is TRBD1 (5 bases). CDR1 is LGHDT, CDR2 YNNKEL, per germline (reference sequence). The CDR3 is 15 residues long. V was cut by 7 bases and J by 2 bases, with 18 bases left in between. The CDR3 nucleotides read TGTGCCAGCACCATAGGGGTTGGCCCGACCTACGAGCAGTACTTC. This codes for CASTIGVGPTYEQYF.

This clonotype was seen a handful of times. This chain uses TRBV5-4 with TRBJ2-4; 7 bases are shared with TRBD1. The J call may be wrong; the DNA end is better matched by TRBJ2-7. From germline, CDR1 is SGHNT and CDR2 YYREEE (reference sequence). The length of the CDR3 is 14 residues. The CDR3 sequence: CASSLPGQFNEQYF. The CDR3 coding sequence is TGTGCCAGCAGCTTGCCGGGACAGTTCAACGAGCAGTACTTC.

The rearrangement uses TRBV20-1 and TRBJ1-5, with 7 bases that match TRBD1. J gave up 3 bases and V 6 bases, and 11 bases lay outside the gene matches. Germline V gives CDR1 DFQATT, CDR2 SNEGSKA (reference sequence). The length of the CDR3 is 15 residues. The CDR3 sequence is CSAVEGAQFNQPQHF. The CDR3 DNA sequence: TGCAGTGCCGTGGAGGGGGCACAATTCAATCAGCCCCAGCATTTT.

The CDR3 nucleotides read TGTGCCATCAGTGAGGACAGGGGGCTGTACAATGAGCAGTTCTTC. Translating gives CAISEDRGLYNEQFF. The chain couples TRBV10-3 to TRBJ2-1; 10 nucleotides line up with TRBD1. Germline lookup yields CDR1 ENHRY and CDR2 SYGVKD. The CDR3 has 15 residues. J was trimmed by 4 bases and V by 2 bases; bases with no gene match: 2.

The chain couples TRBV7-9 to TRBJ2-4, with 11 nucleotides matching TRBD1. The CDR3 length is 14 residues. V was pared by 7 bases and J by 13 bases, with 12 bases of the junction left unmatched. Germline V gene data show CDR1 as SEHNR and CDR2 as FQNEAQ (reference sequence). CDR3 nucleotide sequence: TGTGCCAGCACCAACACCGGGACAGGGGGAGAGCAGTACTTC. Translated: CASTNTGTGGEQYF. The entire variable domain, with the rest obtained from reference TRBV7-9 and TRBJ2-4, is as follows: DTGVSQNPRHKITKRGQNVTFRCDPISEHNRLYWYRQTLGQGPEFLTYFQNEAQLEKSRLLSDRFSAERPKGSFSTLEIQRTEQGDSAMYLCASTNTGTGGEQYFGAGTRLSVL.

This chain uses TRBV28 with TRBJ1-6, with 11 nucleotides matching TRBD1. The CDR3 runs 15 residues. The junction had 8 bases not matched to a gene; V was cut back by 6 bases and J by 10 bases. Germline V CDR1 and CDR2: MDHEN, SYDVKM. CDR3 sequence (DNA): TGTGCCAGCAGCAGGGCGGGACAGGGGGGATCACCCCTCCACTTT. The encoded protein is CASSRAGQGGSPLHF. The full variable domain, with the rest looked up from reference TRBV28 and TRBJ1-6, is DVKVTQSSRYLVKRTGEKVFLECVQDMDHENMFWYRQDPGLGLRLIYFSYDVKMKEKGDIPEGYSVSREKKERFSLILESASTNQTSMYLCASSRAGQGGSPLHFGNGTRLTVT.

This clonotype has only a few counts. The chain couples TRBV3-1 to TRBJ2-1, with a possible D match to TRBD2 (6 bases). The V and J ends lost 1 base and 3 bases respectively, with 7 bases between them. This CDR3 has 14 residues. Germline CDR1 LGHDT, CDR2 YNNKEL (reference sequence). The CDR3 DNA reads TGTGCCAGCAGCCAAGGGCGGGGCTACAATGAGCAGTTCTTC. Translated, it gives CASSQGRGYNEQFF.

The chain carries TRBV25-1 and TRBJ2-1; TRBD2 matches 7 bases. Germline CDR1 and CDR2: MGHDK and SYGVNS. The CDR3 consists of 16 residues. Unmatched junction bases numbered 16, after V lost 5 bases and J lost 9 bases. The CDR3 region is CASSFSGRAGRGEQFF. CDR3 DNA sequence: TGTGCCAGCAGTTTTAGTGGGAGGGCTGGACGAGGTGAGCAGTTCTTC. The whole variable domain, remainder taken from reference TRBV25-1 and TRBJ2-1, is EADIYQTPRYLVIGTGKKITLECSQTMGHDKMYWYQQDPGMELHLIHYSYGVNSTEKGDLSSESTVSRIRTEHFPLTLESARPSHTSQYLCASSFSGRAGRGEQFFGPGTRLTVL.

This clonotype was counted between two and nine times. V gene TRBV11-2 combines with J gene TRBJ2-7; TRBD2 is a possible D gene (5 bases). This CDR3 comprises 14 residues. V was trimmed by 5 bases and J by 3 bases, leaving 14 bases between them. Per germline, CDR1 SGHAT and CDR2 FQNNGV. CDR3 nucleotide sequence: TGTGCCAGCAGCCCGACCGAGGGATTCTACGAGCAGTACTTC. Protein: CASSPTEGFYEQYF.

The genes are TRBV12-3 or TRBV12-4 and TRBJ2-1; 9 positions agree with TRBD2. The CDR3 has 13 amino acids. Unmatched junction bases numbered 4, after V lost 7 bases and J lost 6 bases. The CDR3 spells CASTGSGGNEQFF. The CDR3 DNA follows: TGTGCCAGCACCGGTAGCGGGGGCAATGAGCAGTTCTTC.

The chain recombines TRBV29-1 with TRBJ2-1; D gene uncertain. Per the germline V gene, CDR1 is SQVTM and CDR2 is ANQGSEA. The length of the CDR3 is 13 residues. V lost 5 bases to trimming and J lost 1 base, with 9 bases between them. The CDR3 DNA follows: TGCAGCGTTCCGGATCCATCCTACAATGAGCAGTTCTTC. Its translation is CSVPDPSYNEQFF.

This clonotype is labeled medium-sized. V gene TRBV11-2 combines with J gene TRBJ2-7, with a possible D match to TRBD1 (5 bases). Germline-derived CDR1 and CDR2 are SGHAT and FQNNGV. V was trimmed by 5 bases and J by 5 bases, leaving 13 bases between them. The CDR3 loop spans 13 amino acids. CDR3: CASSPTVFDEQYF. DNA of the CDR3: TGTGCCAGCAGCCCGACAGTTTTTGACGAGCAGTACTTC.

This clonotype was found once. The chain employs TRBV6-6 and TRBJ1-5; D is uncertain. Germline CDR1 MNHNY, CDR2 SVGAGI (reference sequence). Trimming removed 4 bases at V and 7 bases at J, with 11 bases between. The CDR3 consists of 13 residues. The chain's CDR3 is CASSSSGGQPQHF. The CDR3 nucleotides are TGTGCCAGCAGTTCCTCTGGTGGGCAGCCCCAGCATTTT.

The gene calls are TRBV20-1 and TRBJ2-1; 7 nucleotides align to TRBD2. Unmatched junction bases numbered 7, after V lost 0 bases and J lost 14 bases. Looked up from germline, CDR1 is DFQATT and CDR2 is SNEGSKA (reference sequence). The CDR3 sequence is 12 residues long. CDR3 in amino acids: CSARDAGTIKFF. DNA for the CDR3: TGCAGTGCTAGAGATGCCGGGACTATTAAGTTCTTC.

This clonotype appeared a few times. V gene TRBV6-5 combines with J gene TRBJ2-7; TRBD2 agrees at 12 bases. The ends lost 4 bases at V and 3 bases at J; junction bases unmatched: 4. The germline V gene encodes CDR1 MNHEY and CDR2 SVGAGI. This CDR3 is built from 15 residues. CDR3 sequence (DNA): TGTGCCAGCAGTTCTAGCGGGAGGGCAATCTACGAGCAGTACTTC. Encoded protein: CASSSSGRAIYEQYF.

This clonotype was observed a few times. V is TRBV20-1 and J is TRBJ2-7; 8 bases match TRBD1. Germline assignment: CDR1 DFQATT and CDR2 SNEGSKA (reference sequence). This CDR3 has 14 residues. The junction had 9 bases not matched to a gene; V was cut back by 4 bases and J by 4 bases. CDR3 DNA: TGCAGTGCTAAGAACAGGGGGAAGTTGTACGAGCAGTACTTC. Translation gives CSAKNRGKLYEQYF.

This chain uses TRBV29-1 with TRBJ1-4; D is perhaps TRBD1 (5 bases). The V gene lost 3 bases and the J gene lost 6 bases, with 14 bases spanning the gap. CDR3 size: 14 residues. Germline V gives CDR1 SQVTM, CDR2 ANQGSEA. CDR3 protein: CSVDGGSGDEKLFF. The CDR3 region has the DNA TGCAGCGTTGATGGTGGTTCGGGGGATGAAAAACTGTTTTTT.

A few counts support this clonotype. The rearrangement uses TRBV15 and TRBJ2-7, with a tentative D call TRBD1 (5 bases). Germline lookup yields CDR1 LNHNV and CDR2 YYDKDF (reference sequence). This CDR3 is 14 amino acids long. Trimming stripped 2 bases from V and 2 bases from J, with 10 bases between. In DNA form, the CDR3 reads TGTGCCACCAGCAGATATGACAGAACCTACGAGCAGTACTTC. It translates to CATSRYDRTYEQYF.

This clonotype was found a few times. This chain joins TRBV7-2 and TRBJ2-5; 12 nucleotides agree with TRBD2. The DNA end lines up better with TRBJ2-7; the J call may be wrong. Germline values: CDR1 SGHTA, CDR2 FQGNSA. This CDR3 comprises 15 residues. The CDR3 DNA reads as TGTGCCAGCAGCTTCCTAGCGGGAGGGGGGTACGAGCAGTACTTC. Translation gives CASSFLAGGGYEQYF.

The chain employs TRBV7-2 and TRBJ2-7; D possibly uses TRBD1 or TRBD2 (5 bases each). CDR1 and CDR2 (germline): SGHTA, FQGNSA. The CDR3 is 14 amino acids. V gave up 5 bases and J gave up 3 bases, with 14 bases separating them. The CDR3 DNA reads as TGTGCCAGCAGCCCCTCGAAGGGACGCTACGAGCAGTACTTC. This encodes CASSPSKGRYEQYF.